This record looks at one TCR beta chain sequence and its context. Its matching antigen is unknown. The data originate from a study of cytomegalovirus exposure and HLA in healthy donors. Study-wide findings and caveats: Among TCR beta chains, those listed as cytomegalovirus-associated numbered about 150.

Using immunoSEQ multiplex PCR, the repertoire was profiled, and TCRdb retains in-frame clones only, with some absent. The sample yields approximately 160,000 clones, around four fifths seen once. CDR1 is MRHNA, CDR2 SNTAGT, per germline. Germline trimming cut 3 bases from V and 6 bases from J; bases unmatched to any gene: 2. The CDR3 covers 13 residues. The donors were members of the roughly 120-subject validation cohort (separate from the roughly 670-subject first cohort). The source is a man aged 25 to 45 in good health and CMV-seropositive. Sequencing used PBMCs. This chain uses TRBV6-4 with TRBJ2-1; 7 nucleotides agree with TRBD2. CDR3 DNA: TGTGCCAGCAGTGAACTAGCGAGCAATGAGCAGTTCTTC. Its protein product is CASSELASNEQFF.